This T cell receptor (beta chain) emerged from a study of CD8 T cells in ankylosing spondylitis. Points from the study as a whole: CD8+ by phenotype, disease-linked clones were relatively rare in peripheral blood. For ankylosing spondylitis blood, a TCR beta motif of 7 to 9 highly homologous variants appeared characteristic. The clones that were linked to disease were reported to be significantly enriched in matched synovial fluid samples from ankylosing spondylitis patients. In synovial fluid and blood from reactive arthritis, some motif variants were previously reported.

Germline assignment: CDR1 KGHSH and CDR2 LQKENI. The CDR3 covers 16 residues. V lost 3 bases and J lost 0, with 15 bases in between. About this clonotype: Its antigen is still unknown.

Construction of TCR beta libraries was performed using quantitative 5'-RACE with molecular barcodes. Each CDR3 protein is one row after TCRdb ran MiXCR on the 5' RACE reads. The sample records 220,000 or so distinct CDR3 sequences, around 16% being singletons. The material sequenced was blood, either unsorted or a sorted T cell fraction (not recorded which). This sequence joins TRBV18 and TRBJ2-7, with D perhaps being TRBD1 or TRBD2 (5 bases each). The source of this sequence is a male donor with ankylosing spondylitis. This CDR3 is CASSPSDGTSSYEQYF. CDR3 bases: TGTGCCAGCTCACCCTCTGACGGGACGAGCTCCTACGAGCAGTACTTC.